These 8 T cell receptor beta chains were all obtained from the same sample, sequenced in a study of human T cells and chemical hapten exposure. Time point: healthy volunteer bleed at 6 weeks. Total RNA came from unfractionated whole blood. Each CDR3 protein gets one entry after TCRdb re-called the RACE reads with MiXCR. The repertoire holds some 65,000 distinct CDR3 sequences, with roughly 6.1% as singletons. The sample comprised whole blood. The receptors originated from a female donor in good health. Some clones in this sample may be carry-over from other donors' samples.

This clonotype was observed a handful of times. The CDR3 bases are TGCAGTGCTAGAGATCAGAGGGGGGGGGCCAACGTCCTGACTTTC. Translation gives CSARDQRGGANVLTF. This sequence joins TRBV20-1 and TRBJ2-6; a weak D match, TRBD1 (6 bases). V dropped 0 bases and J dropped 4 bases, with 10 bases sitting between them. This CDR3 has 15 amino acids. Germline loops: CDR1 DFQATT, CDR2 SNEGSKA (reference sequence).

This clonotype was seen at least ten times. The DNA is left out, because the CDR3 cannot be placed on it with certainty; the CDR3 is given as TCRdb lists it. The gene calls are TRBV6-2 or TRBV6-3 and TRBJ2-7; the table calls TRBD1, which could not be checked here. CDR1 is MNHEY, CDR2 SVGEGT, per germline. The CDR3 is 23 amino acids in total, end residues counted. The CDR3 spells CASSSSPDRWAYEQYFGAYEQYF.

This chain links TRBV28 with TRBJ2-7, with 7 bases that match TRBD2. The germline V gene has CDR1 MDHEN and CDR2 SYDVKM. This CDR3 has 14 amino acids. The V gene end was trimmed by 6 bases and the J gene end by 5 bases; junction bases not matched to a gene: 10. The CDR3 is CASSLGLRGDEQYF. DNA of the CDR3: TGTGCCAGCAGCCTAGGGCTACGGGGGGACGAGCAGTACTTC.

This clonotype was seen more than once but under ten times. The V gene is TRBV2, the J gene TRBJ2-3; TRBD2 matches 7 bases. Germline loops: CDR1 SNHLY, CDR2 FYNNEI. V trimming: 8 bases; J trimming: 2 bases; junction bases outside the gene matches: 7. This CDR3 is built from 14 residues. CDR3 nucleotide sequence: TGTGCCAGCCACTGGACTAGTTCCACAGATACGCAGTATTTT. This sequence encodes CASHWTSSTDTQYF.

This clonotype was recorded many times. The chain recombines TRBV7-2 with TRBJ2-3, with 7 positions matching TRBD1. The CDR3 has 15 amino acids. V lost 5 bases to trimming and J lost 4 bases; unmatched junction nucleotides: 9. Looked up from germline, CDR1 is SGHTA and CDR2 is FQGNSA. DNA for the CDR3: TGTGCCAGCAGCCCGCAAGACAGGGTGCCAGATACGCAGTATTTT. This encodes CASSPQDRVPDTQYF.

The sample holds many counts of this clonotype. The chain links TRBV20-1 to TRBJ2-3, with 9 nucleotides matching TRBD2. The trim removed 1 base at V and 1 base at J, leaving 6 bases unmatched. This CDR3 has 16 residues. Germline values: CDR1 DFQATT, CDR2 SNEGSKA (reference sequence). CDR3 protein: CSARGQEREGTDTQYF. The CDR3 DNA reads TGCAGTGCTAGAGGCCAGGAGCGGGAGGGCACAGATACGCAGTATTTT.

In this sample, this clonotype turned up a few times. The chain links TRBV12-3 or TRBV12-4 to TRBJ1-4; 7 bases are a match to TRBD1. This CDR3 contains 13 residues. V shed 7 bases, J shed 7 bases, and the junction held 6 bases outside the gene matches. The CDR3 sequence is CASTSQGFEKLFF. The CDR3 nucleotides are TGTGCCAGCACTTCACAGGGGTTTGAAAAACTGTTTTTT.

The sample holds many counts of this clonotype. The gene calls are TRBV5-1 and TRBJ1-1; TRBD1 aligns across 8 bases. The ends lost 0 bases at V and 7 bases at J; junction bases unmatched: 2. The germline V gene has CDR1 SGHRS and CDR2 YFSETQ. This CDR3 spans 13 amino acids. DNA for the CDR3: TGCGCCAGCAGCTTGGATGGACAGGGTGAAGCTTTCTTT. It is translated as CASSLDGQGEAFF.